This T cell receptor beta chain was obtained from a study of neurological immune-mediated disorders. Study-wide results and limits: Across subjects, expanded clones had no CDR3 amino acid sequences in common, pointing to private repertoires in all groups.

The cDNA was generated by 5'RACE with 10-nucleotide random UMIs. MiXCR was run by TCRdb on the 5' RACE reads, yielding one entry per CDR3 protein. Seen here are around 100,000 distinct CDR3 sequences, roughly 10% observed once, and the top ten hold about 3%. Stated time point: longitudinal time-point 3. This clonotype was seen ten or more times. The antigen is undetermined. Sequencing used PBMCs. The source of this sequence is a female donor with HTLV-1-associated myelopathy (HAM/TSP).

CDR3 nucleotide sequence: TGTGCCAGCTCACTCGGCCAGATCTACGAGCAGTACTTC. It is translated as CASSLGQIYEQYF. The V call is TRBV18, the J call TRBJ2-7; no clear D. Trimming stripped 4 bases from V and 3 bases from J, with 10 bases between. Germline lookup yields CDR1 KGHSH and CDR2 LQKENI. The CDR3 runs to 13 residues. Together with reference TRBV18 and TRBJ2-7, the CDR3 gives the full variable domain: NAGVMQNPRHLVRRRGQEARLRCSPMKGHSHVYWYRQLPEEGLKFMVYLQKENIIDESGMPKERFSAEFPKEGPSILRIQQVVRGDSAAYFCASSLGQIYEQYFGPGTRLTVT.